Each of the 10 T cell receptor beta chains below was sequenced from the same sample in a study of graft-versus-host responses after intestinal transplantation. For these TCRs, the target antigens are not known. Sequenced by immunoSEQ multiplex PCR; TCRdb stores in-frame clones only, minus some. The sample lists 100,000 to 110,000 clones, more than 75% seen once, with roughly 0.95% in the top ten. Source: unstimulated CD4+ T cells sorted from spleen or lymph node cells, taken before transplant. These receptors came from a human donor who was the organ donor for an intestinal transplant.

This clone was counted a single time. The J gene is TRBJ1-1, the V gene TRBV25-1, with a weak D call TRBD1 (5 bases). Trimming left V 3 bases short and J 8 bases short, with 16 bases between. Germline V gene lookup returns CDR1 MGHDK and CDR2 SYGVNS. The CDR3 totals 14 residues. The CDR3 nucleotides are TGTGCCAGCAGTGAGTTTGGGGCAGTCCGAGAAGCTTTCTTT. This codes for CASSEFGAVREAFF.

For this clone: Other DNA sequences in this specimen translate into the identical CDR3. The chain recombines TRBV4-1 with TRBJ1-1; 7 bases map to TRBD1. Losses at the gene ends were 3 bases for V and 5 bases for J; bases not matched to a gene: 9. The length of the CDR3 is 15 residues. In germline, CDR1 is MGHRA, CDR2 YSYEKL. CDR3 sequence: CASSHLVGGMTEAFF. Here the CDR3 DNA reads TGCGCCAGCAGCCATCTAGTAGGGGGCATGACTGAAGCTTTCTTT.

The chain links TRBV12-5 to TRBJ2-2; D might be TRBD2 (5 bases). The V and J ends lost 4 bases and 7 bases respectively, with 7 bases between them. The CDR3 length is 12 residues. Germline V gene data show CDR1 as LGHNT and CDR2 as FRNRAP. The CDR3 DNA follows: TGTGCTAGTGGTTCTCGGGGCGGGGAGCTGTTTTTT. This encodes CASGSRGGELFF.

The chain links TRBV11-2 to TRBJ2-2; weak D call: TRBD2 (5 bases). Germline V CDR1 and CDR2: SGHAT, FQNNGV. CDR3 length equals 14 residues. Trimming shortened V by 8 bases and J by 3 bases, and 13 bases separated the two germline ends. The CDR3 bases are TGTGCCAGCGGTCGGGGTGCGTACACCGGGGAGCTGTTTTTT. Amino acids: CASGRGAYTGELFF.

The genes are TRBV6-4 and TRBJ1-1; unclear D gene. The CDR3 runs to 8 residues. V lost 6 bases to trimming and J lost 8 bases, with 1 base between them. Germline V gene sequence: CDR1 MRHNA, CDR2 SNTAGT. CDR3 bases: TGTGCCAGCAGAGAAGCTTTCTTT. Translation: CASREAFF.

This sequence joins TRBV5-1 and TRBJ2-3; no firm D call. The length of the CDR3 is 12 residues. CDR1 and CDR2 (germline): SGHRS, YFSETQ. V lost 5 bases to trimming and J lost 2 bases, with 6 bases between them. The CDR3, as DNA: TGCGCCAGCAGGGCCACCACAGATACGCAGTATTTT. It specifies CASRATTDTQYF.

This clone was picked up one time. DNA for the CDR3: TGTGCCTGGAGTAAGGGACAGGACCATCAGCCCCAGCATTTT. This codes for CAWSKGQDHQPQHF. The chain recombines TRBV30 with TRBJ1-5; 8 positions agree with TRBD1. The CDR3 sequence is 14 residues long. Germline values: CDR1 GTSNPN, CDR2 SVGIG (reference sequence). The ends lost 2 bases at V and 5 bases at J; junction bases unmatched: 5.

The chain uses TRBV15 and TRBJ1-4, with unresolved D. The V and J ends lost 0 bases and 7 bases respectively, with 12 bases between them. This CDR3 is 15 amino acids long. Looked up from germline, CDR1 is LNHNV and CDR2 is YYDKDF (reference sequence). Here the CDR3 reads CATSRDPKSGEKLFF. The CDR3 nucleotides read TGTGCCACCAGCAGAGATCCTAAATCGGGTGAAAAACTGTTTTTT.

The rearrangement links TRBV5-1 to TRBJ1-6; possibly TRBD1 for D (6 bases). Germline V gene data show CDR1 as SGHRS and CDR2 as YFSETQ. V was pared by 1 base and J by 8 bases, with 10 bases between. The CDR3 covers 14 residues. CDR3 coding DNA: TGCGCCAGCAGCTTGACAGGGTTGGATTCACCCCTCCACTTT. It encodes CASSLTGLDSPLHF.

The chain uses TRBV6-1 and TRBJ2-3, with TRBD1 identical over 9 bases. The germline CDR1 and CDR2 sequences are MNHNS and SASEGT. V was pared by 4 bases and J by 3 bases, with 11 bases of the junction left unmatched. The CDR3 loop spans 17 amino acids. The CDR3 DNA is TGTGCCAGCAGTGGGTTCACAGGGGGCGCCCCGACAGATACGCAGTATTTT. It yields the protein CASSGFTGGAPTDTQYF.